This T cell receptor beta chain appears in the sequencing data of a study of beta chain features in type 1 diabetes. Trimming shortened V by 9 bases and J by 1 base, and 16 bases separated the two germline ends. CDR3 length equals 15 residues. The V gene's germline CDR1 is SNHLY and CDR2 FYNNEI. Study-level results: For Type 1 diabetes patients, all four CD4+ subsets carried TCRB CDR3s that were moderately but significantly shorter.

Details on this clone: Antigen: not known.

The study reverse transcribed the entire isolated RNA, so it sequenced expressed TCRB transcripts. Sequencing was performed with immunoSEQ multiplex PCR; in TCRdb, only in-frame clones are kept and a portion is missing. Of 600,000 or so clones detected, 12% appear once; the ten largest clones hold 0.095% to 0.15%. The rearrangement uses TRBV2 and TRBJ1-5; possible D gene TRBD1, 6 bases. The TCR was taken from a man aged 30 to 45 with type 1 diabetes. Sequencing was performed on naive CD4+ T cells from blood. The CDR3 nucleotides are TGTGCCAGAGGAGAAAGCAGGGGAAGCAATCAGCCCCAGCATTTT. Protein sequence: CARGESRGSNQPQHF.